The clone carrying this TCR beta chain showed up just a few times. The CDR3 spans 13 residues. V shed 5 bases and J 7 bases; nucleotides not matched to a gene: 7. Looked up from germline, CDR1 is MNHEY and CDR2 is SMNVEV (reference sequence). Assay used: immunoSEQ multiplex PCR; TCRdb lists only in-frame clones, some missing. The table has approximately 240,000 clones, 79% seen once. This entry belongs to a study of blood T cell repertoires in COVID-19. This TCR came from a woman aged 40-49 years with active or convalescent COVID-19. The chain couples TRBV27 to TRBJ1-2; 7 bases map to TRBD1. Sequencing input: peripheral blood. CDR3 in DNA: TGTGCCAGCAGTAGAGGACAGGCGGCTGGCTACACCTTC. Its protein product is CASSRGQAAGYTF.